The 16 T cell receptor beta chains below all came from one sample that was sequenced in a study of early T cells in non-severe SARS-CoV-2 infection (TCRdb year 2021). Receptors were amplified or captured by 5' RACE. The run used a NextSeq 500. The public reads were reprocessed in TCRdb via fastp at Q25 and MiXCR, keeping in-frame beta chains. Entries that share a CDR3 protein sequence are merged under the most common genes and DNA. Present in this sample are about 83,000 distinct CDR3 sequences, roughly 13% of which were seen just once. The ten largest account for approximately 1.3% of the sample. The sample consisted of whole blood. The source of these receptors is an adult who was a healthcare worker with PCR-confirmed SARS-CoV-2 infection or an uninfected control (not recorded which).

The genes are TRBV20-1 and TRBJ1-2; D is undetermined. Germline V gene data show CDR1 as DFQATT and CDR2 as SNEGSKA (reference sequence). The CDR3 is 14 amino acids. Trimming took off 1 base at V and 3 bases at J, with 12 bases between the two ends. The CDR3 sequence: CSARGGGNDYGYTF. DNA of the CDR3: TGCAGTGCTAGAGGGGGAGGGAACGACTATGGCTACACCTTC.

This clonotype was observed a few times. This chain joins TRBV2 and TRBJ2-7; possibly TRBD2 for D (5 bases). Trimming removed 2 bases from V and 7 bases from J, with 9 bases in between. Germline V gene lookup returns CDR1 SNHLY and CDR2 FYNNEI. CDR3 length: 12 residues. The CDR3 DNA is TGTGCCAGCAGTGAAAGGAGGACTGAGCAGTACTTC. This sequence encodes CASSERRTEQYF.

This rearrangement joins TRBV7-2 to TRBJ2-3; either TRBD1 or TRBD2 may supply D (7 bases each). The CDR3 consists of 16 residues. V lost 5 bases, J lost 6 bases, and 21 bases lay in between. Germline CDR1 and CDR2: SGHTA and FQGNSA. CDR3 region: CASSQGGDLWGDTQYF. The CDR3 coding sequence is TGTGCCAGCAGCCAGGGGGGGGACCTCTGGGGTGATACGCAGTATTTT.

This clonotype has more than one count but fewer than ten. The rearrangement links TRBV18 to TRBJ2-2; 7 bases fit TRBD1. CDR1 KGHSH and CDR2 LQKENI come from the germline V gene. The trim removed 1 base at V and 4 bases at J, leaving 6 bases unmatched. CDR3 length: 16 residues. DNA of the CDR3: TGTGCCAGCTCACCACTGACAGGGAAAGGCACCGGGGAGCTGTTTTTT. It is translated as CASSPLTGKGTGELFF. Full variable domain (outside the CDR3, taken from reference TRBV18 and TRBJ2-2): NAGVMQNPRHLVRRRGQEARLRCSPMKGHSHVYWYRQLPEEGLKFMVYLQKENIIDESGMPKERFSAEFPKEGPSILRIQQVVRGDSAAYFCASSPLTGKGTGELFFGEGSRLTVL.

This clonotype was seen repeatedly, ten times or more. CDR3 bases: TGTGCCAGTAAGCCCCCCGGTATGAACACTGAAGCTTTCTTT. Its protein is CASKPPGMNTEAFF. This rearrangement joins TRBV7-2 to TRBJ1-1; D not resolved. This CDR3 contains 14 residues. Germline lookup yields CDR1 SGHTA and CDR2 FQGNSA. Deletions cut 9 bases from V and 0 bases from J, with 14 bases between.

This clonotype showed up many times. This chain links TRBV20-1 with TRBJ1-6, with D maybe TRBD1 (5 bases). CDR1 DFQATT and CDR2 SNEGSKA come from the germline V gene (reference sequence). Deletions cut 2 bases from V and 7 bases from J, with 18 bases between. This CDR3 is 16 amino acids long. CDR3 nucleotides: TGCAGTGCTAGACGGGTTAGAACGGAGGGGAATTCACCCCTCCACTTT. Translated: CSARRVRTEGNSPLHF.

This clonotype was observed a few times. The chain uses TRBV9 and TRBJ1-4, with D tentatively TRBD1 (6 bases). CDR1 is SGDLS, CDR2 YYNGEE, per germline. Trimming left V 2 bases short and J 3 bases short, with 14 bases between. The CDR3 has 16 residues. CDR3 amino acids: CASSVTGFSANEKLFF. The CDR3 bases are TGTGCCAGCAGCGTCACAGGGTTTAGCGCTAATGAAAAACTGTTTTTT.

In its sample, this clonotype was seen many times. The rearrangement uses TRBV7-9 and TRBJ2-5; a possible D gene is TRBD2 (5 bases). This CDR3 contains 17 residues. V gave up 5 bases and J gave up 2 bases, with 21 bases separating them. The germline CDR1 and CDR2 sequences are SEHNR and FQNEAQ (reference sequence). The CDR3 loop is CASSPQRRGLPQETQYF. The CDR3 region has the DNA TGTGCCAGCAGCCCTCAACGACGGGGTTTACCTCAAGAGACCCAGTACTTC.

In this sample, this clonotype turned up many times. This chain links TRBV6-1 with TRBJ2-3, with no clear D. The CDR3 extends over 13 amino acids. Germline V gene lookup returns CDR1 MNHNS and CDR2 SASEGT. The V end was cut by 1 base, the J end by 2 bases, with 4 bases between. CDR3 sequence: CASSEVYTDTQYF. As DNA, the CDR3 is TGTGCCAGCAGTGAAGTCTACACAGATACGCAGTATTTT.

This clonotype was recorded at least ten times. The germline gene is not matched at one end of the junction; a read error may be the cause. The V and J genes are TRBV10-3 and TRBJ2-7; TRBD1 is a possible D gene (6 bases). Germline assignment: CDR1 ENHRY and CDR2 SYGVKD. CDR3 size: 12 residues. CDR3 nucleotides: TGTGCCATCAGTGAGTCAACAGGGCCACCGTCATTC. Residues: CAISESTGPPSF.

In regard to this clonotype: An end of the junction differs from the germline gene, which may be a read error. V and J are TRBV20-1 and TRBJ2-7, with a weak D call TRBD2 (6 bases). This CDR3 has 14 amino acids. Germline CDR1 DFQATT, CDR2 SNEGSKA (reference sequence). The CDR3 DNA reads as TGCAGTGCTAGTTCGGGGGAAAACTCCTGCGAGCAGTACTTC. Translation gives CSASSGENSCEQYF.

This clonotype was counted at least ten times. The chain carries TRBV5-6 and TRBJ1-1; tentatively, D is TRBD1 (5 bases). Trimming removed 0 bases from V and 5 bases from J, with 20 bases in between. CDR1 and CDR2 from the germline V gene are SGHDT and YYEEEE. The CDR3 extends over 17 amino acids. In DNA, the CDR3 is TGTGCCAGCAGCTTGGCAAAAGGGGTAGGGATAAGGACTGAAGCTTTCTTT. Translating gives CASSLAKGVGIRTEAFF.

In its sample, this clonotype was seen many times. The chain employs TRBV12-3 or TRBV12-4 and TRBJ2-7; no clear D. CDR3 length: 16 residues. V was trimmed by 3 bases and J by 2 bases, leaving 17 bases between them. CDR3 sequence reads: CASSFPAETGTYEQYF. The CDR3 DNA sequence: TGTGCCAGCAGTTTCCCCGCGGAAACCGGCACCTACGAGCAGTACTTC.

About this clonotype itself: A clone one base away is much larger, so this may be a read error. This chain joins TRBV13 and TRBJ1-1; D is unresolved. This CDR3 spans 12 amino acids. The germline V gene has CDR1 PRHDT and CDR2 FYEKMQ (reference sequence). In DNA form, the CDR3 reads TGTGCCAGCAGCCCGATGAACGCTGAAGCTTTCTTT. This translates into CASSPMNAEAFF.

This clonotype was seen a handful of times. The chain combines TRBV7-9 with TRBJ2-4; 9 bases are a match to TRBD1. The V gene end was trimmed by 1 base and the J gene end by 8 bases; junction bases not matched to a gene: 6. Germline V gene data show CDR1 as SEHNR and CDR2 as FQNEAQ (reference sequence). The CDR3 sequence is 15 residues long. The DNA of the CDR3 is TGTGCCAGCAGCTTAGTGGGACAGGGTAGTGACATTCAGTACTTC. Residues: CASSLVGQGSDIQYF.

The chain employs TRBV2 and TRBJ2-5; D remains unclear. The germline V and J ends were trimmed by 0 bases and 0 bases, with 17 bases remaining between them. The CDR3 is made up of 18 amino acids. Germline assignment: CDR1 SNHLY and CDR2 FYNNEI. The CDR3 loop reads CASSEAQILRGYQETQYF. The CDR3, as DNA: TGTGCCAGCAGTGAAGCGCAGATCCTCCGCGGATACCAAGAGACCCAGTACTTC.